This is a list of T cell receptor beta chains from one sample in a study of blood T cells in healthy people across ages. One entry per CDR3 protein, called by TCRdb with MiXCR from the 5' RACE reads. The table has fewer than 2,000,000 distinct CDR3 sequences, more than 35% seen once. Sequences were obtained from blood. The source of these receptors is a human donor in good health. Each CDR3 is given with its conserved first and last residue. A D gene is named only where the DNA matches it firmly. Not every row has a clone size; where given, it reads once, few, many or a size class.

CDR3nt,CDR3aa,v_gene,abundance,d_gene,j_gene
TGTGCCAGCAGCCCGTTTAAGAGCGGCGAGAACACCGGGGAGCTGTTTTTT,CASSPFKSGENTGELFF,TRBV7-9,-,-,TRBJ2-2
TGTGCCAGCTCAACAAGACAGGCCCGAGATACGCAGTATTTT,CASSTRQARDTQYF,TRBV18,few,-,TRBJ2-3
TGCAGTTCTACCCGGACAGCCGCTAACTATGGCTACACCTTC,CSSTRTAANYGYTF,TRBV20-1,-,-,TRBJ1-2
TGCGCCAGCACCTTTGACAGGGGCCTAACTACTAGCACAGATACGCAGTATTTT,CASTFDRGLTTSTDTQYF,TRBV10-2,-,TRBD1,TRBJ2-3
TGTGCCAGCAGTTGGGGGACAGGAGCCAAAAACATTCAGTACTTC,CASSWGTGAKNIQYF,TRBV6-2/TRBV6-3,-,TRBD1,TRBJ2-4
TGTGCCATCAGGGACGATGGGGAAAAACTGTTTTTT,CAIRDDGEKLFF,TRBV10-3,-,-,TRBJ1-4
TGCAGTGCTGAACGCGCAAGTGCCTCCTACGAGCAGTACTTC,CSAERASASYEQYF,TRBV20-1,-,-,TRBJ2-7
TGCAGTGCTAGAGATCTCGAACAGGGCGAGGGGAATACGCAGTATTTT,CSARDLEQGEGNTQYF,TRBV20-1,few,-,TRBJ2-3
TGTGCCAGCAGGGGGGCAGTAACGTACTCACCCCTCCACTTT,CASRGAVTYSPLHF,TRBV2,-,-,TRBJ1-6
TGCGCCAGCAGCTTCCGAGGGGACACCGGGGAGCTGTTTTTT,CASSFRGDTGELFF,TRBV5-1,-,-,TRBJ2-2
TGCAGCGTTTTCCCAGAGACAGGGATAAACACTGAAGCTTTCTTT,CSVFPETGINTEAFF,TRBV29-1,-,TRBD1,TRBJ1-1
TGTGCCAGCAGCCCGTTAGCGGGGGGAGAAGATACGCAGTATTTT,CASSPLAGGEDTQYF,TRBV4-2,-,TRBD2,TRBJ2-3
TGTGCCAGCAGCTACGAAGGACAGGGGTTATCTGAAGCTTTCTTT,CASSYEGQGLSEAFF,TRBV7-3,few,TRBD1,TRBJ1-1
TGTGCCAGCAGTCTTCTCCGGGACACTGAGCAGTACTTC,CASSLLRDTEQYF,TRBV27,few,-,TRBJ2-4
TGTGCCAGCAGTCCTTACGTGGGGGGGGATCAGCCCCAGCATTTT,CASSPYVGGDQPQHF,TRBV6-1,-,-,TRBJ1-5
TGTGCCAGCAGTGAATATCAGGGCCTCTATGGCTACACCTTC,CASSEYQGLYGYTF,TRBV25-1,-,-,TRBJ1-2
TGTGCCAGCAGCCAACGCGGGGGGCCGGGGGAGACCCAGTACTTC,CASSQRGGPGETQYF,TRBV7-6,few,TRBD2,TRBJ2-5